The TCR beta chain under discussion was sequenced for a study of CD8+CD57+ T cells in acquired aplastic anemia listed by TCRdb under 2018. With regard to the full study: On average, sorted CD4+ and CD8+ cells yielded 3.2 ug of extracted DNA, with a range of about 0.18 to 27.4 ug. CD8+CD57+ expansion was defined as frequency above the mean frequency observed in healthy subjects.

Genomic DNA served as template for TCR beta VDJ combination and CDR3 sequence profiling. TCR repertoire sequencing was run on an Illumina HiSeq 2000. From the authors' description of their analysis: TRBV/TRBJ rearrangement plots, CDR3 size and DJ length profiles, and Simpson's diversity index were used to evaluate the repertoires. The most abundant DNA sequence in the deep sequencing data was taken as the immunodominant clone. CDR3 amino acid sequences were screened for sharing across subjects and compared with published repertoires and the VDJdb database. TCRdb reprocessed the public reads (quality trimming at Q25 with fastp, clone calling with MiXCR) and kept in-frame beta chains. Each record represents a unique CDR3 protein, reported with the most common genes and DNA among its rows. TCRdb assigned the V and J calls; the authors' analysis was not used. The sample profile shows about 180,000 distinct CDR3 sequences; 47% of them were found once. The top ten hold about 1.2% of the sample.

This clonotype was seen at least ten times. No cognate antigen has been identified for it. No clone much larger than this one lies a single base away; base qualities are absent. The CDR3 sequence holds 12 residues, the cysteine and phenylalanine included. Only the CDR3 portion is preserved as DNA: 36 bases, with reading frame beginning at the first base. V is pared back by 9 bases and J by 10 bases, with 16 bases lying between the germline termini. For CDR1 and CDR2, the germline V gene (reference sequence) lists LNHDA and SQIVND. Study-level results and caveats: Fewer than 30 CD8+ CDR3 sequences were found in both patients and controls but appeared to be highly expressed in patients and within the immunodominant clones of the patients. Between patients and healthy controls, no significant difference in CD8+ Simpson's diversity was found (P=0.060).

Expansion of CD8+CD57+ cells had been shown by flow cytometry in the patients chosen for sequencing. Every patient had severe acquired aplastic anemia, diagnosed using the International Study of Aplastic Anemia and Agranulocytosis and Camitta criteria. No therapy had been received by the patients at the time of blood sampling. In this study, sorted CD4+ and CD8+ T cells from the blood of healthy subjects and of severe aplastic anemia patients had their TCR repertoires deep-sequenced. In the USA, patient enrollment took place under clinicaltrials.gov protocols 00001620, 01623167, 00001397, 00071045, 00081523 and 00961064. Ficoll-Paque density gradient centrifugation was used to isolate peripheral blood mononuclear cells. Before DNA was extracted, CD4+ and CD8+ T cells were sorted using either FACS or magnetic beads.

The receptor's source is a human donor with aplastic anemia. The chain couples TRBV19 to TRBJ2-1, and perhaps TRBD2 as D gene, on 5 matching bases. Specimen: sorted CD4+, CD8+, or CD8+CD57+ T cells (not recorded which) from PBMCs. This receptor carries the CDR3 CASAFLAGEQFF. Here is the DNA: TGTGCCAGCGCATTCCTAGCAGGCGAGCAGTTCTTC.